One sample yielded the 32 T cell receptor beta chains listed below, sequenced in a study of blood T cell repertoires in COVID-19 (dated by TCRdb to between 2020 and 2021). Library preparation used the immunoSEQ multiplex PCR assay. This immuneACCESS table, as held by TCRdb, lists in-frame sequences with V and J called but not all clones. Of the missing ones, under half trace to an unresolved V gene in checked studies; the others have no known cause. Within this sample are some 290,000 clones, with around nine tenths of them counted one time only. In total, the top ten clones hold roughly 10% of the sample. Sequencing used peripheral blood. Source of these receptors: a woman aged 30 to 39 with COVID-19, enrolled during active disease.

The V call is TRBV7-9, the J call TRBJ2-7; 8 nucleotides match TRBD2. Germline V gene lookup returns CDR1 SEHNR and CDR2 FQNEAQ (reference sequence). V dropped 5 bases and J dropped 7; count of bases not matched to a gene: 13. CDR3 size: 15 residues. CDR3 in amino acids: CASSPRLAMLQEQYF. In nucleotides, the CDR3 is TGTGCCAGCAGCCCAAGACTAGCGATGCTTCAGGAGCAGTACTTC.

The CDR3 protein is CASTSRQLGTNEKLFF. The CDR3 DNA reads TGTGCCAGCACCAGCCGGCAGCTAGGAACTAATGAAAAACTGTTTTTT. The chain combines TRBV7-9 with TRBJ1-4; D is undetermined. Between the trimmed V and J ends, which lost 7 bases and 1 base, there was a span of 16 bases. The length of the CDR3 is 16 residues. Germline assignment: CDR1 SEHNR and CDR2 FQNEAQ (reference sequence).

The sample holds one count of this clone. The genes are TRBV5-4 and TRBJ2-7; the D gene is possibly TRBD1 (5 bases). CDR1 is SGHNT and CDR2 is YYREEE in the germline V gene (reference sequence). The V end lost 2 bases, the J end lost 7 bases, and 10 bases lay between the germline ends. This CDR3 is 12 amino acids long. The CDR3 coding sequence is TGTGCCAGCAGCTTCCTGACAGAGGAGCAGTACTTC. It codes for CASSFLTEEQYF.

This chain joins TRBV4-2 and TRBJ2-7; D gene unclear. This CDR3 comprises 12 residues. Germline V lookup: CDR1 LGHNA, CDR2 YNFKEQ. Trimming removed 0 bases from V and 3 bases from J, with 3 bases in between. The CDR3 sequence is CASSQDIYEQYF. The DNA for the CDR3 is TGTGCCAGCAGCCAAGATATCTACGAGCAGTACTTC.

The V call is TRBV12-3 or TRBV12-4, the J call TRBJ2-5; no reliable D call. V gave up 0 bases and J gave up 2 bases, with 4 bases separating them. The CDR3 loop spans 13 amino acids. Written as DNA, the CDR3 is TGTGCCAGCAGTTTAGCCGAGCAAGAGACCCAGTACTTC. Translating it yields CASSLAEQETQYF.

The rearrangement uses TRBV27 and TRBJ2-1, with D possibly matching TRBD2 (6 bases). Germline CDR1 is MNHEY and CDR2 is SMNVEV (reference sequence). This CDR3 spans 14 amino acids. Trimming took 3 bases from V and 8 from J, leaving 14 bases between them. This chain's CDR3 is CASSFSSGRYEQFF. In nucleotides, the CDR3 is TGTGCCAGCAGTTTTAGCTCAGGGAGGTATGAGCAGTTCTTC.

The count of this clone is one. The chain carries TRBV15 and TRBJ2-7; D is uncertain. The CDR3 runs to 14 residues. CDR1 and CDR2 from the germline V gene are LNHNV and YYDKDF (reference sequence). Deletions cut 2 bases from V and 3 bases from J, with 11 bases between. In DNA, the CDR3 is TGTGCCACCAGCAGAAATATGGGCTTCTACGAGCAGTACTTC. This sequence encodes CATSRNMGFYEQYF.

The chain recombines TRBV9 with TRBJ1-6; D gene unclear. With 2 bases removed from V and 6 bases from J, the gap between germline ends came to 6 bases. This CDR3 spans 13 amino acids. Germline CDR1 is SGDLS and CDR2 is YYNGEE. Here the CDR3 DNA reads TGTGCCAGCAGCGTCGGTAGTAATTCACCCCTCCACTTT. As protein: CASSVGSNSPLHF.

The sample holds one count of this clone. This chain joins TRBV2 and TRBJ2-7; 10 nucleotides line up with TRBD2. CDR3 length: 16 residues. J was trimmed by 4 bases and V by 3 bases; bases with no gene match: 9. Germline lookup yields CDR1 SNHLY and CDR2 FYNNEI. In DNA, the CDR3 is TGTGCCAGCAGTGACAGCTCGGCTAGCGGGGGATACGAGCAGTACTTC. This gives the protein CASSDSSASGGYEQYF.

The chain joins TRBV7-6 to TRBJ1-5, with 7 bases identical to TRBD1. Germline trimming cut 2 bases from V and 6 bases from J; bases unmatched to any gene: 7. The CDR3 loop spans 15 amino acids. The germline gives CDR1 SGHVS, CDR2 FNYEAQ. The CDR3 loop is CASSLSGGSPQPQHF. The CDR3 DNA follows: TGTGCCAGCAGCTTATCAGGGGGTTCTCCTCAGCCCCAGCATTTT.

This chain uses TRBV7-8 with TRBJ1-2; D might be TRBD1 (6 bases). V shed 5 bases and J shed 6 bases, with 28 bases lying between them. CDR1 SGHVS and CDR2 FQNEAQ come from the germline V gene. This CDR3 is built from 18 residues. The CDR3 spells CASSPRRLGGRVEDGYTF. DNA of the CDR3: TGTGCCAGCAGCCCAAGGCGGCTCGGGGGGCGAGTTGAAGATGGCTACACCTTC. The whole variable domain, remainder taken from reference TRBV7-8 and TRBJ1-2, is GAGVSQSPRYKVAKRGQDVALRCDPISGHVSLFWYQQALGQGPEFLTYFQNEAQLDKSGLPSDRFFAERPEGSVSTLKIQRTQQEDSAVYLCASSPRRLGGRVEDGYTFGSGTRLTVV.

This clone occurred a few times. CDR3 region: CASSSGQGYEQYF. DNA for the CDR3: TGCGCCAGCAGCTCGGGACAGGGCTACGAGCAGTACTTC. The chain carries TRBV10-1 and TRBJ2-7; 9 bases align to TRBD1. Trimming took 6 bases from V and 3 from J; bases not matched to a gene: 3. Per the germline V gene, CDR1 is WNHNN and CDR2 is SYGVQD (reference sequence). The CDR3 runs to 13 residues.

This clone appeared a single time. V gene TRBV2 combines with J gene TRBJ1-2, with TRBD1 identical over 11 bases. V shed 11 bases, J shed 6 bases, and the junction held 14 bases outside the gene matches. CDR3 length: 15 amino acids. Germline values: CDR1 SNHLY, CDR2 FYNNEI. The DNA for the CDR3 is TGTGCCTCGTATCGGGGACAGGGGGGCTTTAATGGCTACACCTTC. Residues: CASYRGQGGFNGYTF.

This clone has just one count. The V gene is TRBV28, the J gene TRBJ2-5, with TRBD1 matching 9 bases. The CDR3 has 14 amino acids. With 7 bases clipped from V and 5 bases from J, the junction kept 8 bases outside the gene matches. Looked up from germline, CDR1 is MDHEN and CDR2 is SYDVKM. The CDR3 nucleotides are TGTGCCAGCACCTCCGGGACAGGGTACGAGACCCAGTACTTC. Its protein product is CASTSGTGYETQYF.

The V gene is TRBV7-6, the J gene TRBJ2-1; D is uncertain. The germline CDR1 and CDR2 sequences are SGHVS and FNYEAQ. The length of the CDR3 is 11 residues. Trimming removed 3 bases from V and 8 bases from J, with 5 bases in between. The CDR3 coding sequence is TGTGCCAGCAGCTTGTATTATGAGCAGTTCTTC. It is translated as CASSLYYEQFF.

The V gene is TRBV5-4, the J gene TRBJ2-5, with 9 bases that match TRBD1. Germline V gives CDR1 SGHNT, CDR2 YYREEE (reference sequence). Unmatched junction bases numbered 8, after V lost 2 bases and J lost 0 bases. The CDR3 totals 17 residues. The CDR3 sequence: CASSFITGGSYQETQYF. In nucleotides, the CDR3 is TGTGCCAGCAGCTTCATCACAGGGGGCTCGTACCAAGAGACCCAGTACTTC.

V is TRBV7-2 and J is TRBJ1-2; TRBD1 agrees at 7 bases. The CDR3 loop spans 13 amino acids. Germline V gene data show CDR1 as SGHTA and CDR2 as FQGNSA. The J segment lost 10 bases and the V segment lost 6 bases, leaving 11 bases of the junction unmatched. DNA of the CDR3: TGTGCCAGCAGTCATTGGGCAGGGGGAGACTACACCTTC. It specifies CASSHWAGGDYTF.

CDR3 amino acids: CASSLGLPTGNTIYF. The CDR3, as DNA: TGTGCCAGCAGCCTAGGTCTCCCCACTGGAAACACCATATATTTT. V usage is TRBV5-4 and J usage is TRBJ1-3, with D unresolved. Trimming left V 4 bases short and J 2 bases short, with 13 bases between. In germline, CDR1 is SGHNT, CDR2 YYREEE (reference sequence). The CDR3 is made up of 15 amino acids.

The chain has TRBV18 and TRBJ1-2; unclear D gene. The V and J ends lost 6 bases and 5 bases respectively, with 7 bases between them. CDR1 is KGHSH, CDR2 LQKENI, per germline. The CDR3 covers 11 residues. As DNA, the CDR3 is TGTGCCAGCTCTGTCGGTTATGGCTACACCTTC. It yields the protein CASSVGYGYTF.

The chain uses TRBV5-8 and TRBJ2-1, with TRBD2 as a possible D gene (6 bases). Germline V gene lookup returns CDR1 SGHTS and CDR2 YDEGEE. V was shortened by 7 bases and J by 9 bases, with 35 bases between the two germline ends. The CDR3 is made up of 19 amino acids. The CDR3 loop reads CASGNGLRLKRPKGIEQFF. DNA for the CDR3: TGTGCCAGCGGGAACGGACTACGACTAAAACGGCCGAAGGGTATTGAGCAGTTCTTC.

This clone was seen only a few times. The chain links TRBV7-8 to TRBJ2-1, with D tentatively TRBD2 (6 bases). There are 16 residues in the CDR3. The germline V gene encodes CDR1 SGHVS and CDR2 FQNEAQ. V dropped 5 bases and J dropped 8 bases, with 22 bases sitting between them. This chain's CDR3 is CASSGGWGMKADEQFF. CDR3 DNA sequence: TGTGCCAGCAGCGGGGGGTGGGGAATGAAAGCGGATGAGCAGTTCTTC.

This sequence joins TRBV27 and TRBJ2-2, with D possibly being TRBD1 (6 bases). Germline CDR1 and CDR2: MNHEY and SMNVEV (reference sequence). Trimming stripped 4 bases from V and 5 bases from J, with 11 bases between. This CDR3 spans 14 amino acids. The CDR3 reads CASSWNRATGELFF. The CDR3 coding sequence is TGTGCCAGCAGTTGGAACAGGGCTACCGGGGAGCTGTTTTTT.

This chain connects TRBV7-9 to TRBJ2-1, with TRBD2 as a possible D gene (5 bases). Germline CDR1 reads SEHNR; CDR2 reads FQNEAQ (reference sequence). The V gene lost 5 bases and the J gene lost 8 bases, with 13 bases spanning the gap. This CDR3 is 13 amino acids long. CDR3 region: CASSPPGNHEQFF. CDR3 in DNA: TGTGCCAGCAGCCCTCCGGGGAACCATGAGCAGTTCTTC.

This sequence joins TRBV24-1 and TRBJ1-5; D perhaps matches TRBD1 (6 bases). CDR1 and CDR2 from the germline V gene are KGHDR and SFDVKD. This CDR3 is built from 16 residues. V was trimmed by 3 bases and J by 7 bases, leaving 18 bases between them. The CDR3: CATSDTSRQVGQPQHF. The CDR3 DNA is TGTGCCACCAGTGATACCTCAAGACAGGTGGGGCAGCCCCAGCATTTT.

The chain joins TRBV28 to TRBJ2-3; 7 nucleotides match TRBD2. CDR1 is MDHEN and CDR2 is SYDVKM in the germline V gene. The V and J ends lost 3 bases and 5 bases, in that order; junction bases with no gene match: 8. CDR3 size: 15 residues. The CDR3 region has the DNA TGTGCCAGCAGTTTTTCTGGACTAGTGGGAGATACGCAGTATTTT. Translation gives CASSFSGLVGDTQYF.

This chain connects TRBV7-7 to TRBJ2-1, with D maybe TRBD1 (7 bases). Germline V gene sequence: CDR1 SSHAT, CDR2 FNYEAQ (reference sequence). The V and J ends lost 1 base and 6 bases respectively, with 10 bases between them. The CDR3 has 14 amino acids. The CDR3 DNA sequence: TGTGCCAGCAGCTTAGGACAGGGACTCAATGAGCAGTTCTTC. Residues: CASSLGQGLNEQFF.

The CDR3 reads CASSEFSGGHEQYF. In DNA form, the CDR3 reads TGTGCCAGCAGTGAATTTAGCGGGGGCCACGAGCAGTACTTC. The genes are TRBV2 and TRBJ2-7, with 9 bases that match TRBD2. This CDR3 has 14 amino acids. Germline V gene lookup returns CDR1 SNHLY and CDR2 FYNNEI. Germline trimming cut 2 bases from V and 5 bases from J; bases unmatched to any gene: 4.

The CDR3 coding sequence is TGTGCCAGCAGCATCCTTGAGGGCCCCTATGGCTACACCTTC. Protein: CASSILEGPYGYTF. The chain employs TRBV7-9 and TRBJ1-2; D remains ambiguous. The germline V gene has CDR1 SEHNR and CDR2 FQNEAQ (reference sequence). V was pared by 5 bases and J by 4 bases, with 14 bases between. CDR3 length: 14 residues.

The CDR3 DNA reads TGTGCCAGCAGCTTAGCACAGGGGGCCTACGAGCAGTACTTC. It codes for CASSLAQGAYEQYF. This chain uses TRBV13 with TRBJ2-7, with TRBD1 matching over 8 bases. The length of the CDR3 is 14 residues. Trimming took 1 base from V and 2 from J; bases not matched to a gene: 1. Per the germline V gene, CDR1 is PRHDT and CDR2 is FYEKMQ (reference sequence).

CDR3 protein: CASSPGLAGGLRETQYF. Written as DNA, the CDR3 is TGTGCCAGCAGCCCTGGACTAGCGGGGGGCCTCCGGGAGACCCAGTACTTC. This sequence joins TRBV3-1 (or the pseudogene TRBV3-2) and TRBJ2-5; 14 bases match TRBD2. Germline loops: CDR1 LGHDT, CDR2 YNNKEL (reference sequence). Germline trimming cut 4 bases from V and 5 bases from J; bases unmatched to any gene: 9. The CDR3 contains 17 residues.

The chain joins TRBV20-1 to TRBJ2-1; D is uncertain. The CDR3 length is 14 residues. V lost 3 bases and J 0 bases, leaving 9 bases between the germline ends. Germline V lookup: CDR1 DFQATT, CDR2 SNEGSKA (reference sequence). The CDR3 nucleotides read TGCAGTGCTAGTCAAGCCCGCTCCTACAATGAGCAGTTCTTC. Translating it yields CSASQARSYNEQFF.

Here the CDR3 DNA reads TGTGCCAGTACCCCGTTGAGCGGGGGGGCGGCAGATACGCAGTATTTT. This encodes CASTPLSGGAADTQYF. V usage is TRBV19 and J usage is TRBJ2-3; TRBD2 matches 10 bases. The junction had 11 bases not matched to a gene; V was cut back by 7 bases and J by 4 bases. The length of the CDR3 is 16 residues. Germline assignment: CDR1 LNHDA and CDR2 SQIVND (reference sequence).